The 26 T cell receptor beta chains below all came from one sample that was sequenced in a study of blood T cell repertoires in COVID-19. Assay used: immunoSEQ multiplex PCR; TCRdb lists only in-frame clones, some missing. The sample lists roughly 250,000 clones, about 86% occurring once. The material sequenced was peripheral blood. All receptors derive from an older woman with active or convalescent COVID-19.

The DNA of the CDR3 is TGTGCCAGCCGCGGGACGGGAAACACCGGGGAGCTGTTTTTT. It yields the protein CASRGTGNTGELFF. The chain joins TRBV6-5 to TRBJ2-2, with D possibly TRBD2 on 6 matching bases. Looked up from germline, CDR1 is MNHEY and CDR2 is SVGAGI. Trimming took 8 bases from V and 2 from J, leaving 12 bases between them. This CDR3 is built from 14 residues.

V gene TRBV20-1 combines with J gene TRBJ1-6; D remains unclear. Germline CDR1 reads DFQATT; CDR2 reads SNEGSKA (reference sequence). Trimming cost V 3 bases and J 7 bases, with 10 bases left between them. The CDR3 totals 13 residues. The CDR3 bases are TGCAGTGCTAGTGGCACAGCAAATTCACCCCTCCACTTT. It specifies CSASGTANSPLHF.

For the CDR3, the DNA is TGTGCCAGCAGCTTAGCGCCGGACAGAGGAAAACTGTTTTTT. Translating it yields CASSLAPDRGKLFF. J is TRBJ1-4 and V is TRBV7-2; TRBD1 is a possible D gene (6 bases). This CDR3 spans 14 amino acids. Germline CDR1 is SGHTA and CDR2 is FQGNSA. The ends were cut back, 0 bases at V and 10 bases at J, with 12 bases in the middle.

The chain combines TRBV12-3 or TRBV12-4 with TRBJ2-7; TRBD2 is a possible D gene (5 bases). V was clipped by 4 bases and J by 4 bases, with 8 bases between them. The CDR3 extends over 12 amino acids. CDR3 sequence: CASSYGDYEQYF. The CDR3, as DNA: TGTGCCAGCAGTTACGGGGATTACGAGCAGTACTTC.

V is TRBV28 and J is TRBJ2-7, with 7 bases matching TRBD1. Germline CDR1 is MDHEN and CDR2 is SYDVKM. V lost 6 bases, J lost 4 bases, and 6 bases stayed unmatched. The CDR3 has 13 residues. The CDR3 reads CASSSTGTYEQYF. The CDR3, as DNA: TGTGCCAGCAGCTCGACAGGGACGTACGAGCAGTACTTC.

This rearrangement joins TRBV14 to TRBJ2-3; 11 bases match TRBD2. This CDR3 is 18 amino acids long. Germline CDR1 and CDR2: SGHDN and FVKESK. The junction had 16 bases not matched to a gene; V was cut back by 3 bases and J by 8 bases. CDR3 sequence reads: CASSQRILAGGLGGTQYF. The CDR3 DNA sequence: TGTGCCAGCAGCCAGAGGATTCTAGCGGGGGGTCTAGGAGGTACGCAGTATTTT.

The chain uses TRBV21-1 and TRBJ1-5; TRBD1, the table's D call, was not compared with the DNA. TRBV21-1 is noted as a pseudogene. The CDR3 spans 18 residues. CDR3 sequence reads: CASSPTGTPFYSNQPQHF. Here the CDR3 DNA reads TGTGCCAGCAGCCCGACAGGGACACCCTTTTATAGCAATCAGCCCCAGCATTTT.

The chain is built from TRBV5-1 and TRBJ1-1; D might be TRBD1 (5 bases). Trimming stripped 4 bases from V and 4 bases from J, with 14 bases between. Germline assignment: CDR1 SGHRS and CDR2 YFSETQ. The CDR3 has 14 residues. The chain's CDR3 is CASSPWGGLTEAFF. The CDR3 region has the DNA TGCGCCAGCAGCCCTTGGGGGGGTCTCACTGAAGCTTTCTTT. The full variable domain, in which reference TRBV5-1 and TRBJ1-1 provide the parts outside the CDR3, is KAGVTQTPRYLIKTRGQQVTLSCSPISGHRSVSWYQQTPGQGLQFLFEYFSETQRNKGNFPGRFSGRQFSNSRSEMNVSTLELGDSALYLCASSPWGGLTEAFFGQGTRLTVV.

In nucleotides, the CDR3 is TGTGCCATCGCGACCCTAGACAGGGGGGCAGATACGCAGTATTTT. Amino acids: CAIATLDRGADTQYF. The genes are TRBV10-3 and TRBJ2-3, with 9 bases identical to TRBD1. Germline-derived CDR1 and CDR2 are ENHRY and SYGVKD. V was pared by 8 bases and J by 4 bases, with 10 bases of the junction left unmatched. The CDR3 contains 15 residues.

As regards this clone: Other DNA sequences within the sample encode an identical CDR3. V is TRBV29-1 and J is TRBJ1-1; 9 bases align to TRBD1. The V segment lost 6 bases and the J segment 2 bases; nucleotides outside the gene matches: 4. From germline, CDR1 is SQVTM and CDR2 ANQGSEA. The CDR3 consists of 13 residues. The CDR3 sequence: CSVATGGNTEAFF. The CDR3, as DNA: TGCAGCGTAGCCACAGGGGGCAACACTGAAGCTTTCTTT. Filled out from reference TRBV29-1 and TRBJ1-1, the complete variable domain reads SAVISQKPSRDICQRGTSLTIQCQVDSQVTMMFWYRQQPGQSLTLIATANQGSEATYESGFVIDKFPISRPNLTFSTLTVSNMSPEDSSIYLCSVATGGNTEAFFGQGTRLTVV.

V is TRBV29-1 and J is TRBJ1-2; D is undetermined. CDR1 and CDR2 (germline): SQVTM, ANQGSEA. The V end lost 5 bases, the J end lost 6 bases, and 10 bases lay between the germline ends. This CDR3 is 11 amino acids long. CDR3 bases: TGCAGCGTTCGGGGTAGTGATGGCTACACCTTC. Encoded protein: CSVRGSDGYTF.

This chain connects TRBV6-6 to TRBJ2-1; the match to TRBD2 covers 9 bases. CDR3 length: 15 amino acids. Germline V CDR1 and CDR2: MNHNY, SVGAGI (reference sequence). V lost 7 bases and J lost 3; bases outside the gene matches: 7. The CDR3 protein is CASTPTSGYYNEQFF. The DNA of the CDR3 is TGTGCCAGCACCCCGACTAGCGGATACTACAATGAGCAGTTCTTC.

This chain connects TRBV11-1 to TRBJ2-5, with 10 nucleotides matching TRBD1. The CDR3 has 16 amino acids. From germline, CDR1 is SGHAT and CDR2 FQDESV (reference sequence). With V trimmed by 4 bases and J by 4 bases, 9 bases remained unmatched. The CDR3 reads CASSSAGTGDPETQYF. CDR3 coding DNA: TGTGCCAGCAGCTCAGCCGGGACAGGGGACCCAGAGACCCAGTACTTC.

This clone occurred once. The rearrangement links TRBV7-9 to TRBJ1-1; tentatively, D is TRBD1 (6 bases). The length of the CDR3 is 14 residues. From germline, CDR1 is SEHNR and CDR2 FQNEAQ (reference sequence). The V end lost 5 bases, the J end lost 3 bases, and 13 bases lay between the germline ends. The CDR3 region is CASSRRGAYTEAFF. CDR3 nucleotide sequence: TGTGCCAGCAGCCGTCGGGGGGCTTACACTGAAGCTTTCTTT.

The CDR3 sequence: CASSGDRRNSPLHF. The CDR3 DNA is TGTGCCAGCAGTGGGGACAGGCGGAATTCACCCCTCCACTTT. The chain combines TRBV6-4 with TRBJ1-6; 8 positions agree with TRBD1. The CDR3 is 14 residues long. The junction had 3 bases not matched to a gene; V was cut back by 4 bases and J by 7 bases. The V gene's germline CDR1 is MRHNA and CDR2 SNTAGT.

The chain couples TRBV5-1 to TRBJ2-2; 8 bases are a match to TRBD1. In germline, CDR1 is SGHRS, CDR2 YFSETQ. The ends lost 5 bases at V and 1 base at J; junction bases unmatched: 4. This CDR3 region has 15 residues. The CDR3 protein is CASRSGTGNTGELFF. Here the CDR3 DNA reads TGCGCCAGCAGGTCCGGGACAGGGAACACCGGGGAGCTGTTTTTT.

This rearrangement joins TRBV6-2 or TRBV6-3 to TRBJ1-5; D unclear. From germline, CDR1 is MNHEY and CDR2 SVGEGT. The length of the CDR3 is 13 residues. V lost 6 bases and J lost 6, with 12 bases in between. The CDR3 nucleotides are TGTGCCAGCAGCCCTCCTCGTCCTCAGCCCCAGCATTTT. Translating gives CASSPPRPQPQHF.

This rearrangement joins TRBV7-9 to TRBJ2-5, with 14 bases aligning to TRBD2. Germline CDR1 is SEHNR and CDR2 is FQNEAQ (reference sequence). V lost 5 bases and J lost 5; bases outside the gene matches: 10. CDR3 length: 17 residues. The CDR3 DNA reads TGTGCCAGCAGCCCTCGGACTAGCGGGGGGCTACCCGAGACCCAGTACTTC. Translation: CASSPRTSGGLPETQYF.

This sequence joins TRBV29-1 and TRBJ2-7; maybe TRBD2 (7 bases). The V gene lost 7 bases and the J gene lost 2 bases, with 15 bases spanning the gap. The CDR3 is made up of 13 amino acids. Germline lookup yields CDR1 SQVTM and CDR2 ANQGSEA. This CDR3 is CSAKGGGTYEQYF. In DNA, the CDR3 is TGCAGCGCCAAAGGGGGGGGAACCTACGAGCAGTACTTC.

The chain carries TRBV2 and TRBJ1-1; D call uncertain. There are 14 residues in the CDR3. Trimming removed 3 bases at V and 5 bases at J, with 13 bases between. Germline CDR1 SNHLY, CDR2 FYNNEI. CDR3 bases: TGTGCCAGCAGTGAGAGTCCTACTTCTACTGAAGCTTTCTTT. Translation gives CASSESPTSTEAFF.

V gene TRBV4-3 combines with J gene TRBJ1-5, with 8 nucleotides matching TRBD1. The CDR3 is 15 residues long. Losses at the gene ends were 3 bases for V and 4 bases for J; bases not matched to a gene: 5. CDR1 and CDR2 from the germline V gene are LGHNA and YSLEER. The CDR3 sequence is CASSHDRGLNQPQHF. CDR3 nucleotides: TGCGCCAGCAGCCATGACAGGGGACTAAATCAGCCCCAGCATTTT.

The CDR3 protein is CASSYSSRGDGSPLHF. CDR3 sequence (DNA): TGTGCCAGCAGTTACTCATCCAGGGGAGATGGTTCACCCCTCCACTTT. The chain uses TRBV6-6 and TRBJ1-6; D is perhaps TRBD1 (6 bases). The V end was cut by 0 bases, the J end by 9 bases, with 15 bases between. Germline V lookup: CDR1 MNHNY, CDR2 SVGAGI (reference sequence). This CDR3 contains 16 residues.

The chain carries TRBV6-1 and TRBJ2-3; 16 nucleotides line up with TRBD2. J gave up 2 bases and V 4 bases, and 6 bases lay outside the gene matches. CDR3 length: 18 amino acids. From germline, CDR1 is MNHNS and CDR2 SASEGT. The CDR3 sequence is CASSAGTSGGAVTDTQYF. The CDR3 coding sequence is TGTGCCAGCAGTGCCGGGACTAGCGGGGGGGCAGTCACAGATACGCAGTATTTT.

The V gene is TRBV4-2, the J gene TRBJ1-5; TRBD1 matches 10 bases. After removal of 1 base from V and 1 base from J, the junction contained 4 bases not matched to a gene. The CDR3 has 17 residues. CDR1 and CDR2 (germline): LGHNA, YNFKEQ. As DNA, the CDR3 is TGTGCCAGCAGCCAAGTGGGACAGGGGAGGAGCAATCAGCCCCAGCATTTT. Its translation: CASSQVGQGRSNQPQHF.

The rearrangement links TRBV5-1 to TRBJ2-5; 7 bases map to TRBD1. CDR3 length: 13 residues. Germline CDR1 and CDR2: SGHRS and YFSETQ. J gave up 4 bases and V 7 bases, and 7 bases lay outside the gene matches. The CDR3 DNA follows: TGCGCCAGCGGAGACAGGGTAGGAGAGACCCAGTACTTC. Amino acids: CASGDRVGETQYF.

The CDR3 spells CASSFRLQAGTDTQYF. DNA for the CDR3: TGTGCCAGCAGCTTCCGACTACAGGCGGGAACAGATACGCAGTATTTT. The J gene is TRBJ2-3, the V gene TRBV5-6, with D tentatively TRBD2 (6 bases). The CDR3 length is 16 residues. Germline V gene sequence: CDR1 SGHDT, CDR2 YYEEEE. The germline V and J ends were trimmed by 2 bases and 3 bases, with 16 bases remaining between them.